The clone carrying this TCR beta chain was detected many times. The data originate from a study of identical twins. This CDR3 region has 15 residues. Unmatched junction bases numbered 7, after V lost 7 bases and J lost 0 bases. Germline CDR1 and CDR2: SGHRS and YFSETQ. TCRdb used MiXCR to reprocess the 5' RACE reads, holding one entry per CDR3 protein. The table has a few hundred thousand distinct CDR3 sequences, about 10% seen once. Sequenced input: naive T cells sorted from blood. The V gene is TRBV5-1, the J gene TRBJ2-1, with 7 bases identical to TRBD2. The source of this sequence is a woman in her forties or fifties in good health. The CDR3 protein is CASSRLASSYNEQFF. CDR3 in DNA: TGCGCCAGCTCCAGACTAGCAAGCTCCTACAATGAGCAGTTCTTC.